The rows below give T cell receptor beta chains drawn from one sample of a study of blood T cell repertoires in COVID-19. Clones were read by immunoSEQ multiplex PCR, and TCRdb kept only the in-frame ones, dropping some. The sample records roughly 300,000 clones, 83% being singletons. The sequencing input was peripheral blood. These TCRs come from a woman aged 50 to 60 with acute or convalescent COVID-19. Each CDR3 is given with its conserved first and last residue. The D gene is left open where the match is weak. Expanded clones are given a class, and other clones once, few, many or no size at all.

d_call j_call clone_size v_call cdr3_aa cdr3_nt
NA TRBJ2-3 NA TRBV10-3 CATRRGTDTQYF TGTGCCACCCGGCGGGGCACAGATACGCAGTATTTT
NA TRBJ1-5 NA TRBV21-1 CASSPGGYDEQPQHF TGTGCCAGCAGCCCGGGGGGGTATGACGAACAGCCCCAGCATTTT
NA TRBJ1-1 once TRBV29-1 CSVLRQQNTEAFF TGCAGCGTCTTAAGACAGCAGAACACTGAAGCTTTCTTT
TRBD1 TRBJ2-1 NA TRBV2 CASSDLGQGDNEQFF TGTGCCAGCAGTGATCTGGGACAGGGGGACAATGAGCAGTTCTTC
TRBD1 TRBJ2-7 NA TRBV18 CASSQPGQGDYEQYF TGTGCCAGCTCACAACCGGGACAGGGAGACTACGAGCAGTACTTC
NA TRBJ2-6 NA TRBV6-5 CASSYEGSGANVLTF TGTGCCAGCAGTTACGAGGGTTCTGGGGCCAACGTCCTGACTTTC
NA TRBJ2-5 NA TRBV6-4 CASSLSSGVRETQYF TGTGCCAGCAGTCTAAGTTCGGGGGTAAGAGAGACCCAGTACTTC
NA TRBJ2-7 NA TRBV7-2 CASSSSLSGYEQYF TGTGCCAGCAGCTCCTCACTTAGCGGCTACGAGCAGTACTTC
NA TRBJ2-7 NA TRBV27 CASSLPGSYEQYF TGTGCCAGCAGTTTACCAGGATCCTACGAGCAGTACTTC
NA TRBJ1-4 NA TRBV27 CASRDSPNEKLFF TGTGCCAGCAGGGACAGCCCAAATGAAAAACTGTTTTTT
TRBD2 TRBJ2-1 NA TRBV11-2 CASSLGTSGHNEQFF TGTGCCAGCAGTCTCGGGACTAGCGGGCACAATGAGCAGTTCTTC
TRBD2 TRBJ2-3 NA TRBV7-9 CASSTVKSGRAPDTQYF TGTGCCAGCAGCACAGTTAAAAGCGGGAGGGCCCCAGATACGCAGTATTTT
NA TRBJ1-5 NA TRBV11-2 CASSLVGGDNQPQHF TGTGCCAGCAGCTTAGTCGGCGGCGACAATCAGCCCCAGCATTTT
NA TRBJ2-1 NA TRBV10-3 CAISESGGDYNEQFF TGTGCCATCAGTGAGTCTGGGGGCGACTACAATGAGCAGTTCTTC
NA TRBJ1-3 NA TRBV27 CASSPTRNSGNTIYF TGTGCCAGCAGCCCCACCAGGAACTCTGGAAACACCATATATTTT
NA TRBJ1-5 few TRBV27 CASSLTGNQPQHF TGTGCCAGCAGTTTAACAGGGAATCAGCCCCAGCATTTT
TRBD2 TRBJ2-1 NA TRBV6-6 CASSSTAGTEQFF TGTGCCAGCAGTTCGACAGCGGGGACGGAGCAGTTCTTC
TRBD1 TRBJ2-5 NA TRBV7-9 CASSLEGGRGIQETQYF TGTGCCAGCAGCTTGGAAGGGGGCAGGGGGATACAAGAGACCCAGTACTTC
TRBD1 TRBJ1-2 NA TRBV27 CASSRQGGTGTESYGYTF TGTGCCAGCAGCCGGCAAGGCGGTACCGGGACAGAAAGCTATGGCTACACCTTC
TRBD1 TRBJ1-5 NA TRBV3-1/TRBV3-2 CASSPYHGTGNQPQHF TGTGCCAGCAGCCCTTACCACGGGACAGGGAATCAGCCCCAGCATTTT
TRBD1 TRBJ2-5 NA TRBV12-5 CASGLDGTGRETQYF TGTGCTAGTGGTTTGGACGGGACAGGGAGAGAGACCCAGTACTTC
TRBD1 TRBJ2-6 NA TRBV29-1 CSVPRGQDDNVLTF TGCAGCGTCCCCAGGGGACAGGACGACAACGTCCTGACTTTC